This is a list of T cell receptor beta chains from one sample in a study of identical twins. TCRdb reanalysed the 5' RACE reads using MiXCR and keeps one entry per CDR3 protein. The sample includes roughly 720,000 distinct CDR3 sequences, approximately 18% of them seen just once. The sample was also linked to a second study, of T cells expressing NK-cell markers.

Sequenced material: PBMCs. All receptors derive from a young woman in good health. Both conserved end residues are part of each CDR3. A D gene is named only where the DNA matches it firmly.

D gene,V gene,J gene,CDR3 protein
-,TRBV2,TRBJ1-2,CASSEGRAYGYTF
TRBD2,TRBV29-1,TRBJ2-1,CSTGREGMGGSYNEQFF
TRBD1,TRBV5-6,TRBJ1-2,CASTLGGDYGYTF
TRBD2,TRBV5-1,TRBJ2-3,CASSPNPGLGGDTQYF
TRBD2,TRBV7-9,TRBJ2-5,CASSNTGTSGETQYF
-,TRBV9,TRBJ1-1,CASNRLSDTEAFF
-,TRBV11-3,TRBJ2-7,CASSRKQSAVRGAYEQYF
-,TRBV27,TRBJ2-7,CASSLRPAGYEQYF
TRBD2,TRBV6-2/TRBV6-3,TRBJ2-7,CASRPASGSYEQYF
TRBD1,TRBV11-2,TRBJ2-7,CASSSAGTDYEQYF
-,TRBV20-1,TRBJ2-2,CSARKPGLSAGELFF
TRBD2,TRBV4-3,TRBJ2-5,CAGSQSASGRGETQYF
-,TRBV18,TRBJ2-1,CASSGLIFEQFF